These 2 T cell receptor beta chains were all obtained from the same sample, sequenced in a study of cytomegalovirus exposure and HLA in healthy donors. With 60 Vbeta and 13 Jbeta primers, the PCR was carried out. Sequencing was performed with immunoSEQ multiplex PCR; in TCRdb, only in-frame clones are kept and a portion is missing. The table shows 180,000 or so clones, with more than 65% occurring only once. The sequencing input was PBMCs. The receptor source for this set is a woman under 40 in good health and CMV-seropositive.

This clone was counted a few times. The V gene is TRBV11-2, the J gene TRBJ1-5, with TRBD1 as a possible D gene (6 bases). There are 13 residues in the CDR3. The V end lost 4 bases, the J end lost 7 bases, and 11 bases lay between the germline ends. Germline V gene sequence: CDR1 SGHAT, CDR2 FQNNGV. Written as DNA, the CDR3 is TGTGCCAGCAGCTGGAGCCAGGGGCAGCCCCAGCATTTT. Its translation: CASSWSQGQPQHF.

CDR3 sequence reads: CASSQSGQATPETQYF. The CDR3 DNA sequence: TGCGCCAGCAGCCAATCCGGCCAGGCCACCCCGGAGACCCAGTACTTC. This chain uses TRBV4-3 with TRBJ2-5; no clear D gene. V was clipped by 2 bases and J by 5 bases, with 18 bases between them. CDR1 is LGHNA, CDR2 YSLEER, per germline. The CDR3 is 16 residues long.